The 26 T cell receptor beta chains below all came from one sample that was sequenced in a study of T cell responses to AZD1222 COVID-19 vaccine. Here immunoSEQ multiplex PCR was the method, and the copy in TCRdb shows in-frame clones only, minus some. The sample contains roughly 98,000 clones, 88% of which appear only once. The input for sequencing was peripheral blood, taken 28 days after the second AZD1222 dose. These receptors all stem from an adult who received the AZD1222 COVID-19 vaccine.

This clone was picked up one time. The sample holds other DNA sequences that translate to the same CDR3. The chain links TRBV28 to TRBJ2-7; 7 nucleotides align to TRBD1. The germline V gene has CDR1 MDHEN and CDR2 SYDVKM. The V gene end was trimmed by 6 bases and the J gene end by 2 bases; junction bases not matched to a gene: 4. This CDR3 has 13 amino acids. CDR3 coding DNA: TGTGCCAGCAGCCCGGGACAGACCTACGAGCAGTACTTC. Translation gives CASSPGQTYEQYF.

V gene TRBV10-1 combines with J gene TRBJ2-7; D not resolved. V dropped 3 bases and J dropped 0 bases, with 9 bases sitting between them. Germline CDR1 reads WNHNN; CDR2 reads SYGVQD (reference sequence). CDR3 size: 14 residues. In DNA, the CDR3 is TGCGCCAGCAGTGACGTTGGCGCCTCCTACGAGCAGTACTTC. Its translation: CASSDVGASYEQYF.

The chain links TRBV19 to TRBJ1-2; D unresolved. The germline CDR1 and CDR2 sequences are LNHDA and SQIVND (reference sequence). The CDR3 length is 12 residues. Trimming took 1 base from V and 3 from J, leaving 3 bases between them. The CDR3 here is CASSIGDYGYTF. The CDR3 DNA is TGTGCCAGTAGTATAGGCGACTATGGCTACACCTTC.

The chain carries TRBV20-1 and TRBJ1-1; no clear D gene. The V end was cut by 4 bases, the J end by 5 bases, with 11 bases between. The CDR3 spans 12 residues. Germline-derived CDR1 and CDR2 are DFQATT and SNEGSKA (reference sequence). The CDR3 coding sequence is TGCAGTGCTAATGACGGGTTGACTGAAGCTTTCTTT. This codes for CSANDGLTEAFF.

Only a few counts were recorded for this clone. The chain has TRBV5-4 and TRBJ2-7; tentatively, D is TRBD2 (5 bases). This CDR3 region has 14 residues. From germline, CDR1 is SGHNT and CDR2 YYREEE (reference sequence). V lost 4 bases to trimming and J lost 0 bases, with 11 bases between them. CDR3 loop: CASSPDLSSYEQYF. The CDR3 DNA follows: TGTGCCAGCAGCCCGGACTTGAGCTCCTACGAGCAGTACTTC.

The rearrangement uses TRBV10-3 and TRBJ1-2, with 8 bases identical to TRBD1. The junction had 12 bases not matched to a gene; V was cut back by 6 bases and J by 6 bases. CDR3 length: 15 amino acids. CDR1 ENHRY and CDR2 SYGVKD come from the germline V gene. The CDR3 protein is CAIRSTDRVGHGYTF. The DNA of the CDR3 is TGTGCCATCAGATCAACGGACAGGGTGGGCCATGGCTACACCTTC.

The chain has TRBV19 and TRBJ2-2, with TRBD1 matching over 8 bases. V lost 5 bases to trimming and J lost 1 base; unmatched junction nucleotides: 0. This CDR3 is built from 14 residues. Germline V gene sequence: CDR1 LNHDA, CDR2 SQIVND (reference sequence). This chain's CDR3 is CASSDRGNTGELFF. CDR3 nucleotides: TGTGCCAGTAGTGACAGGGGGAACACCGGGGAGCTGTTTTTT.

This clone was seen only once. The J gene is TRBJ2-7, the V gene TRBV11-2; TRBD1 agrees at 10 bases. The CDR3 consists of 18 residues. V lost 0 bases and J lost 7; bases outside the gene matches: 15. Per the germline V gene, CDR1 is SGHAT and CDR2 is FQNNGV. Here the CDR3 reads CASSLDPFRQGATKEQYF. The CDR3 DNA reads as TGTGCCAGCAGCTTAGATCCCTTCCGACAGGGGGCCACGAAAGAGCAGTACTTC.

This chain uses TRBV10-3 with TRBJ2-2; D remains ambiguous. Deletions cut 5 bases from V and 12 bases from J, with 10 bases between. The CDR3 length is 11 residues. Germline-derived CDR1 and CDR2 are ENHRY and SYGVKD. This CDR3 reads CAISYRTKLFF. CDR3 sequence (DNA): TGTGCCATCAGTTATAGGACCAAGCTGTTTTTT.

V gene TRBV6-6 combines with J gene TRBJ1-1; 9 positions agree with TRBD1. Germline lookup yields CDR1 MNHNY and CDR2 SVGAGI (reference sequence). The V segment lost 0 bases and the J segment 6 bases; nucleotides outside the gene matches: 8. The CDR3 runs 16 residues. This CDR3 is CASSYSGTGPLAEAFF. As DNA, the CDR3 is TGTGCCAGCAGTTACTCGGGGACAGGGCCCCTGGCTGAAGCTTTCTTT.

The V and J genes are TRBV14 and TRBJ2-2, with a weak D call TRBD1 (6 bases). CDR3 length: 15 amino acids. Germline V gene sequence: CDR1 SGHDN, CDR2 FVKESK. V was trimmed by 2 bases and J by 4 bases, leaving 11 bases between them. The CDR3 reads CASSQYRVSTGELFF. In DNA form, the CDR3 reads TGTGCCAGCAGCCAATACAGGGTTTCCACCGGGGAGCTGTTTTTT.

In DNA form, the CDR3 reads TGTGCCAGTAGGGTCGACGGGAACTATGGCTACACCTTC. This translates into CASRVDGNYGYTF. The chain uses TRBV19 and TRBJ1-2; D is undetermined. The CDR3 is 13 amino acids. The V gene lost 6 bases and the J gene lost 2 bases, with 10 bases spanning the gap. Germline V lookup: CDR1 LNHDA, CDR2 SQIVND (reference sequence).

CDR3 sequence reads: CASSLGGTGGSQGYTF. The CDR3 coding sequence is TGTGCCAGCAGCTTAGGCGGGACAGGGGGCTCGCAGGGCTACACCTTC. The J gene is TRBJ1-2, the V gene TRBV7-2; TRBD1 matches at 12 bases. CDR1 SGHTA and CDR2 FQGNSA come from the germline V gene. V shed 1 base and J 8 bases; nucleotides not matched to a gene: 8. CDR3 size: 16 residues.

The chain joins TRBV18 to TRBJ2-2; 7 bases are a match to TRBD2. Trimming took 0 bases from V and 1 from J; bases not matched to a gene: 2. Germline-derived CDR1 and CDR2 are KGHSH and LQKENI. The CDR3 is made up of 16 amino acids. The CDR3 is CASSPPTGGNTGELFF. The CDR3 coding sequence is TGTGCCAGCTCACCACCGACGGGAGGGAACACCGGGGAGCTGTTTTTT.

The V call is TRBV3-1 (or the pseudogene TRBV3-2), the J call TRBJ1-2, with D uncertain. The CDR3 extends over 12 amino acids. Trimming removed 4 bases at V and 8 bases at J, with 11 bases between. Germline assignment: CDR1 LGHDT and CDR2 YNNKEL (reference sequence). The DNA of the CDR3 is TGTGCCAGCAGCCTGCTGGCGCGGGGCTACACCTTC. It codes for CASSLLARGYTF.

This clone came up once. The chain uses TRBV4-2 and TRBJ1-2; D remains unclear. V was clipped by 4 bases and J by 2 bases, with 8 bases between them. The length of the CDR3 is 13 residues. CDR1 is LGHNA and CDR2 is YNFKEQ in the germline V gene. The DNA of the CDR3 is TGTGCCAGCAGCCCCCGGGCCAACTATGGCTACACCTTC. This translates into CASSPRANYGYTF.

The rearrangement links TRBV30 to TRBJ1-5, with 7 bases that match TRBD1. V shed 1 base, J shed 8 bases, and the junction held 5 bases outside the gene matches. CDR3 length: 13 residues. Germline values: CDR1 GTSNPN, CDR2 SVGIG (reference sequence). CDR3 protein: CAWSGNRGKPQHF. The CDR3 bases are TGTGCCTGGAGTGGAAACAGGGGTAAGCCCCAGCATTTT.

The chain has TRBV9 and TRBJ1-5, with D possibly TRBD1 on 5 matching bases. V gave up 4 bases and J gave up 0 bases, with 11 bases separating them. This CDR3 has 15 residues. Germline V CDR1 and CDR2: SGDLS, YYNGEE. The CDR3 spells CASSPRQTSNQPQHF. The CDR3 region has the DNA TGTGCCAGCAGCCCGCGACAGACTAGCAATCAGCCCCAGCATTTT.

This clone was seen a handful of times. V and J are TRBV30 and TRBJ1-1; no definite D call. This CDR3 contains 17 residues. The ends were cut back, 2 bases at V and 1 base at J, with 20 bases in the middle. Germline V gives CDR1 GTSNPN, CDR2 SVGIG (reference sequence). Written as DNA, the CDR3 is TGTGCCTGGAGTACTCAGGAATCCACAAATGGGAACACTGAAGCTTTCTTT. It translates to CAWSTQESTNGNTEAFF.

This clone was observed once. V usage is TRBV27 and J usage is TRBJ2-7, with D perhaps matching TRBD2 (6 bases). V shed 0 bases and J shed 3 bases, with 12 bases lying between them. CDR1 is MNHEY and CDR2 is SMNVEV in the germline V gene (reference sequence). CDR3 length: 15 residues. CDR3 nucleotide sequence: TGTGCCAGCAGTTTATCCGATAGCGGACTCTACGAGCAGTACTTC. This encodes CASSLSDSGLYEQYF.

V and J are TRBV4-1 and TRBJ2-1, with TRBD2 identical over 7 bases. Germline CDR1 and CDR2: MGHRA and YSYEKL. The CDR3 has 17 amino acids. V shed 0 bases and J 8 bases; nucleotides not matched to a gene: 13. The CDR3 sequence is CASSQERSGIPWYEQFF. As DNA, the CDR3 is TGCGCCAGCAGCCAAGAGAGAAGCGGGATCCCTTGGTATGAGCAGTTCTTC.

The rearrangement uses TRBV3-1 (or the pseudogene TRBV3-2) and TRBJ2-1; possibly TRBD1 or TRBD2 for D (5 bases each). The CDR3 contains 13 residues. V lost 4 bases and J 4 bases, leaving 8 bases between the germline ends. CDR1 LGHDT and CDR2 YNNKEL come from the germline V gene (reference sequence). The CDR3: CASSPREYNEQFF. The CDR3 DNA follows: TGTGCCAGCAGCCCCAGGGAGTACAATGAGCAGTTCTTC.

The sample holds a few counts of this clone. The chain carries TRBV5-1 and TRBJ2-1; possible D gene TRBD2, 7 bases. Trimming took 0 bases from V and 6 from J, leaving 13 bases between them. This CDR3 spans 15 amino acids. CDR1 and CDR2 (germline): SGHRS, YFSETQ. The CDR3 here is CASSLVTGRVNEQFF. The CDR3 nucleotides read TGCGCCAGCAGCTTGGTTACAGGGAGGGTCAATGAGCAGTTCTTC.

The rearrangement uses TRBV7-8 and TRBJ2-3, with D perhaps matching TRBD1 (5 bases). V dropped 2 bases and J dropped 2 bases, with 8 bases sitting between them. Germline CDR1 is SGHVS and CDR2 is FQNEAQ. CDR3 length: 14 residues. The CDR3 DNA reads TGTGCCAGCAGCTTATCCAGGGCCACAGATACGCAGTATTTT. Its protein is CASSLSRATDTQYF.

V and J are TRBV7-8 and TRBJ1-5; 8 nucleotides line up with TRBD1. This CDR3 spans 13 amino acids. Per the germline V gene, CDR1 is SGHVS and CDR2 is FQNEAQ. V shed 5 bases and J 6 bases; nucleotides not matched to a gene: 3. CDR3 residues: CASSLDRGQPQHF. CDR3 nucleotides: TGTGCCAGCAGCCTAGACAGGGGTCAGCCCCAGCATTTT.

This chain uses TRBV29-1 with TRBJ1-1; D possibly corresponds to TRBD1 (5 bases). V lost 6 bases, J lost 5 bases, and 16 bases lay in between. The CDR3 spans 13 residues. Germline V CDR1 and CDR2: SQVTM, ANQGSEA. This CDR3 reads CSVQQAPGTEAFF. For the CDR3, the DNA is TGCAGCGTGCAACAGGCGCCGGGGACTGAAGCTTTCTTT.